The 18 T cell receptor beta chains reported below all come from one sample, sequenced in a study of T cells in localized non-small cell lung cancer (TCRdb year 2020). Receptors were amplified or captured by the immunoSEQ multiplex PCR assay. TCRdb's version of the immuneACCESS table is confined to in-frame rearrangements and falls short of the full clone set. An unresolved V gene accounts for under half of the shortfall where checked; the remainder is of unknown origin. This sample gives around 96,000 clones in total; approximately 91% of them show up just once. The top ten clones comprise over 4% of the sample. The sequenced sample was PBMCs, obtained before any cancer treatment. These receptors all stem from a woman aged 35-75 years with stage II squamous cell lung carcinoma.

The gene calls are TRBV27 and TRBJ1-1, with D tentatively TRBD1 (6 bases). The V and J ends lost 5 bases and 4 bases respectively, with 11 bases between them. This CDR3 has 13 amino acids. Germline CDR1 and CDR2: MNHEY and SMNVEV (reference sequence). The CDR3 region has the DNA TGTGCCAGCAGTGCACAGGGTAGCACTGAAGCTTTCTTT. Protein: CASSAQGSTEAFF.

The CDR3, as DNA: TGTGCCAGCAGTTTGAGCGGGAGTGTCTGGGACAATGAGCAGTTCTTC. This codes for CASSLSGSVWDNEQFF. The chain joins TRBV28 to TRBJ2-1; 8 positions agree with TRBD2. The CDR3 is 16 residues long. V shed 3 bases and J 5 bases; nucleotides not matched to a gene: 9. Germline-derived CDR1 and CDR2 are MDHEN and SYDVKM.

With respect to this clone: Other DNA sequences in this specimen translate into the identical CDR3. The rearrangement joins TRBV11-2 to TRBJ2-7; D not certain. The germline V gene encodes CDR1 SGHAT and CDR2 FQNNGV. Deletions cut 1 base from V and 5 bases from J, with 9 bases between. This CDR3 is 13 amino acids long. For the CDR3, the DNA is TGTGCCAGCAGCTTAGTTGGTCAAAACGAGCAGTACTTC. Its protein product is CASSLVGQNEQYF.

As to this clone: An end of the junction does not agree with germline; a read error may underlie this. The chain uses TRBV7-7 and TRBJ2-1; D is ambiguous. CDR3 size: 16 residues. Germline-derived CDR1 and CDR2 are SSHAT and FNYEAQ (reference sequence). The CDR3 bases are TGTGCTAGCAGCTTAAAGGTAGCTAGCTCCTACAATGAGCAGTTCTTC. Translation gives CASSLKVASSYNEQFF.

The genes are TRBV5-1 and TRBJ1-1; D is uncertain. Looked up from germline, CDR1 is SGHRS and CDR2 is YFSETQ. The V end lost 0 bases, the J end lost 6 bases, and 9 bases lay between the germline ends. The CDR3 spans 13 residues. Here the CDR3 DNA reads TGCGCCAGCAGCTTGGTTGAGGCGGCTGAAGCTTTCTTT. Its protein is CASSLVEAAEAFF.

The chain carries TRBV27 and TRBJ2-2, with D perhaps TRBD1 or TRBD2 (5 bases each). Germline loops: CDR1 MNHEY, CDR2 SMNVEV (reference sequence). V was trimmed by 4 bases and J by 7 bases, leaving 19 bases between them. The CDR3 spans 16 residues. This chain's CDR3 is CASSWGWGNGIGELFF. CDR3 bases: TGTGCCAGCAGTTGGGGGTGGGGGAACGGGATCGGGGAGCTGTTTTTT.

The chain combines TRBV20-1 with TRBJ2-5; no definite D call. V lost 6 bases, J lost 4 bases, and 9 bases lay in between. The germline V gene has CDR1 DFQATT and CDR2 SNEGSKA (reference sequence). CDR3 length: 11 residues. The CDR3, as DNA: TGCAGTGCAAGAACCCCAGAGACCCAGTACTTC. Protein product: CSARTPETQYF.

The chain couples TRBV5-1 to TRBJ2-1; 7 bases map to TRBD2. V dropped 4 bases and J dropped 3; count of bases not matched to a gene: 10. This CDR3 comprises 16 residues. Germline V gene lookup returns CDR1 SGHRS and CDR2 YFSETQ. In DNA, the CDR3 is TGCGCCAGCAGCGTGGGAGGGTACGGGATCTACAATGAGCAGTTCTTC. It is translated as CASSVGGYGIYNEQFF.

J is TRBJ2-7 and V is TRBV15; the D gene is possibly TRBD2 (5 bases). Trimming took off 0 bases at V and 3 bases at J, with 9 bases between the two ends. From germline, CDR1 is LNHNV and CDR2 YYDKDF (reference sequence). CDR3 length: 14 residues. The CDR3 reads CATSRDRGLYEQYF. The CDR3 DNA reads TGTGCCACCAGCAGAGATCGCGGACTCTACGAGCAGTACTTC.

This chain connects TRBV6-4 to TRBJ1-1; 9 positions match TRBD1. CDR3 size: 13 residues. CDR1 is MRHNA and CDR2 is SNTAGT in the germline V gene. The junction had 6 bases not matched to a gene; V was cut back by 8 bases and J by 5 bases. The CDR3 DNA reads as TGTGCCAGCTCCCGACAGGGGGGAACTGAAGCTTTCTTT. Translated, it gives CASSRQGGTEAFF.

This chain uses TRBV27 with TRBJ2-1; D possibly corresponds to TRBD1 (5 bases). The CDR3 contains 15 residues. Germline lookup yields CDR1 MNHEY and CDR2 SMNVEV (reference sequence). The ends were cut back, 3 bases at V and 4 bases at J, with 13 bases in the middle. CDR3 DNA: TGTGCCAGCAGTTTTCCCGCCAGGGCTTACAATGAGCAGTTCTTC. The encoded protein is CASSFPARAYNEQFF.

V gene TRBV11-3 combines with J gene TRBJ1-6; D is unresolved. The CDR3 covers 13 residues. V lost 4 bases, J lost 11 bases, and 12 bases lay in between. From germline, CDR1 is SGHNT and CDR2 YENEEA. The CDR3 loop is CASSSSHGTPLHF. In DNA form, the CDR3 reads TGTGCCAGCAGCTCTAGCCATGGAACACCCCTCCACTTT.

The J gene is TRBJ2-4, the V gene TRBV19; TRBD2 is a possible D gene (6 bases). V lost 8 bases, J lost 0 bases, and 11 bases lay in between. Germline assignment: CDR1 LNHDA and CDR2 SQIVND (reference sequence). The CDR3 runs 14 residues. CDR3 amino acids: CASGTVLAKNIQYF. CDR3 coding DNA: TGTGCCAGTGGGACTGTCCTAGCCAAAAACATTCAGTACTTC.

This sequence joins TRBV10-1 and TRBJ1-1; possibly TRBD1 for D (6 bases). Trimming pared 6 bases from V and 0 bases from J, leaving 8 bases between. The CDR3 runs 13 residues. Germline values: CDR1 WNHNN, CDR2 SYGVQD (reference sequence). Here the CDR3 reads CASRDSLNTEAFF. CDR3 sequence (DNA): TGCGCCAGCAGGGACAGTTTGAACACTGAAGCTTTCTTT.

This clone was seen once. The chain employs TRBV29-1 and TRBJ1-1; D may be TRBD1 (6 bases). CDR1 SQVTM and CDR2 ANQGSEA come from the germline V gene. V was cut by 3 bases and J by 2 bases, with 13 bases left in between. The CDR3 totals 14 residues. The CDR3 spells CSVDFGGTNTEAFF. For the CDR3, the DNA is TGCAGCGTTGACTTTGGGGGGACAAACACTGAAGCTTTCTTT.

This clone appeared a single time. The rearrangement joins TRBV28 to TRBJ2-5; 11 nucleotides line up with TRBD2. The germline V gene has CDR1 MDHEN and CDR2 SYDVKM. This CDR3 is 15 amino acids long. V was clipped by 5 bases and J by 4 bases; unmatched bases: 6. The CDR3 DNA sequence: TGTGCCAGCAGTCCGCACACTAGCGGGGGAGAGACCCAGTACTTC. Its translation: CASSPHTSGGETQYF. Full variable domain (outside the CDR3, taken from reference TRBV28 and TRBJ2-5): DVKVTQSSRYLVKRTGEKVFLECVQDMDHENMFWYRQDPGLGLRLIYFSYDVKMKEKGDIPEGYSVSREKKERFSLILESASTNQTSMYLCASSPHTSGGETQYFGPGTRLLVL.

This chain joins TRBV5-4 and TRBJ1-1; no clear D. Germline CDR1 SGHNT, CDR2 YYREEE (reference sequence). The CDR3 sequence is 15 residues long. Trimming shortened V by 3 bases and J by 0 bases, and 12 bases separated the two germline ends. CDR3 coding DNA: TGTGCCAGCAGCTCCTACAAAACCATGAACACTGAAGCTTTCTTT. Translated, it gives CASSSYKTMNTEAFF.

The chain couples TRBV7-2 to TRBJ2-7; TRBD2 might be the D (6 bases). Germline V gene data show CDR1 as SGHTA and CDR2 as FQGNSA. This CDR3 is 14 amino acids long. V was shortened by 0 bases and J by 4 bases, with 10 bases between the two germline ends. The CDR3 sequence: CASSLAVGTYEQYF. The CDR3 DNA is TGTGCCAGCAGCTTAGCGGTAGGGACTTACGAGCAGTACTTC.